These 26 T cell receptor beta chains originate from one sample sequenced in a study of shared clonotypes between healthy human individuals. The table came from immunoSEQ multiplex PCR; TCRdb's copy has only in-frame clones and leaves some out. This table has about 520,000 clones, roughly 80% appearing once. Source material: PBMCs. These receptors all come from a woman aged 40 to 49 in good health. Some clones in this sample may be carry-over from other donors' samples.

The chain recombines TRBV6-1 with TRBJ2-5, with D uncertain. Germline V gives CDR1 MNHNS, CDR2 SASEGT. CDR3 length: 15 residues. Trimming left V 3 bases short and J 9 bases short, with 20 bases between. DNA of the CDR3: TGTGCCAGCAGTGATGCCGTCGCTCAGAGGCGGTCCCAGTACTTC. Protein product: CASSDAVAQRRSQYF.

A remark on this clone: A far larger clone is a single base away, which makes a read error likely. Other DNA sequences within the sample encode an identical CDR3. The chain uses TRBV10-3 and TRBJ1-5; no reliable D call. The CDR3 length is 13 residues. Per the germline V gene, CDR1 is ENHRY and CDR2 is SYGVKD. The CDR3, as DNA: TGTGCTATCAGTGATCAGGAGAATCAGCCCCAGCATTTT. Protein sequence: CAISDQENQPQHF.

V is TRBV7-8 and J is TRBJ1-2; 7 bases align to TRBD1. V shed 0 bases and J 5 bases; nucleotides not matched to a gene: 15. The CDR3 has 18 residues. CDR1 and CDR2 from the germline V gene are SGHVS and FQNEAQ. CDR3: CASSLAAPLTGKGYGYTF. CDR3 coding DNA: TGTGCCAGCAGCTTAGCAGCACCCCTGACAGGGAAAGGTTATGGCTACACCTTC. Based on the CDR3 plus reference TRBV7-8 and TRBJ1-2, the full variable domain is GAGVSQSPRYKVAKRGQDVALRCDPISGHVSLFWYQQALGQGPEFLTYFQNEAQLDKSGLPSDRFFAERPEGSVSTLKIQRTQQEDSAVYLCASSLAAPLTGKGYGYTFGSGTRLTVV.

The chain couples TRBV7-6 to TRBJ1-5; possibly TRBD1 for D (5 bases). This CDR3 is built from 13 residues. The germline V gene has CDR1 SGHVS and CDR2 FNYEAQ. V was clipped by 3 bases and J by 9 bases, with 12 bases between them. The CDR3 region has the DNA TGTGCCAGCAGCTTGGCGGGGCAGTGGCCCCAGCATTTT. It encodes CASSLAGQWPQHF.

The chain combines TRBV5-6 with TRBJ1-2, with D possibly TRBD1 on 6 matching bases. V shed 2 bases and J shed 4 bases, with 15 bases lying between them. The germline V gene has CDR1 SGHDT and CDR2 YYEEEE. The CDR3 consists of 15 residues. CDR3 sequence: CASSLGGPTPYGYTF. The CDR3 region has the DNA TGTGCCAGCAGCTTAGGGGGGCCTACTCCCTATGGCTACACCTTC.

The gene calls are TRBV11-3 and TRBJ2-2; 10 bases are shared with TRBD2. CDR1 and CDR2 (germline): SGHNT, YENEEA. The CDR3 is 15 residues long. The V segment lost 4 bases and the J segment 6 bases; nucleotides outside the gene matches: 5. The CDR3 DNA is TGTGCCAGCAGCTATGGGCTAGCGGGAGCCGGGGAGCTGTTTTTT. Protein product: CASSYGLAGAGELFF.

There are a few counts of this clone. This rearrangement joins TRBV6-5 to TRBJ2-7; 9 positions agree with TRBD2. The trim removed 6 bases at V and 4 bases at J, leaving 10 bases unmatched. The germline CDR1 and CDR2 sequences are MNHEY and SVGAGI. The CDR3 runs 15 residues. CDR3 nucleotide sequence: TGTGCCAGCAGCCCACTAGCGGGTAGGAAGTACGAGCAGTACTTC. This sequence encodes CASSPLAGRKYEQYF.

About this clone itself: Sequence at one end of the junction differs from germline and may be a read error. The genes are TRBV20-1 and TRBJ2-1; D unclear. The germline CDR1 and CDR2 sequences are DFQATT and SNEGSKA (reference sequence). This CDR3 is 11 amino acids long. This CDR3 reads CSARDDKEQFF. CDR3 bases: TGCAGTGCTAGAGATGACAAGGAGCAGTTCTTC.

This clone was observed a handful of times. A much larger clone differs from this one at a single base, so this may be a read error. The CDR3 DNA sequence: TGCGCCAGCAGCCGGGGCCGCTCCTACGAGCAGTACTTC. Amino acid sequence: CASSRGRSYEQYF. The chain combines TRBV5-1 with TRBJ2-7; D tentatively reads TRBD1 or TRBD2 (5 bases each). V was pared by 4 bases and J by 0 bases, with 8 bases between. Germline CDR1 and CDR2: SGHRS and YFSETQ. The CDR3 covers 13 residues.

The V and J genes are TRBV11-2 and TRBJ2-1; 9 bases fit TRBD2. Germline-derived CDR1 and CDR2 are SGHAT and FQNNGV. This CDR3 is 15 amino acids long. The ends lost 2 bases at V and 5 bases at J; junction bases unmatched: 4. Written as DNA, the CDR3 is TGTGCCAGCAGCTTAAGGCGGGAGGGAAACAATGAGCAGTTCTTC. Translated: CASSLRREGNNEQFF. The full variable domain, its missing parts supplied by reference TRBV11-2 and TRBJ2-1, is EAGVAQSPRYKIIEKRQSVAFWCNPISGHATLYWYQQILGQGPKLLIQFQNNGVVDDSQLPKDRFSAERLKGVDSTLKIQPAKLEDSAVYLCASSLRREGNNEQFFGPGTRLTVL.

This chain links TRBV7-3 with TRBJ2-1, with 10 bases identical to TRBD2. The J segment lost 1 base and the V segment lost 5 bases, leaving 5 bases of the junction unmatched. Germline V gene sequence: CDR1 SGHTA, CDR2 FQGTGA. This CDR3 region has 16 residues. The CDR3 here is CASSTLAGVSYNEQFF. The DNA for the CDR3 is TGTGCCAGCAGCACCCTAGCGGGAGTTTCCTACAATGAGCAGTTCTTC.

The chain couples TRBV28 to TRBJ2-5; D perhaps matches TRBD2 (5 bases). The CDR3 spans 13 residues. Germline V gene lookup returns CDR1 MDHEN and CDR2 SYDVKM. Trimming took off 10 bases at V and 4 bases at J, with 16 bases between the two ends. CDR3 loop: CATSSPWGETQYF. The DNA for the CDR3 is TGTGCCACCTCTAGCCCGTGGGGAGAGACCCAGTACTTC. Complete variable domain (other parts from reference TRBV28 and TRBJ2-5): DVKVTQSSRYLVKRTGEKVFLECVQDMDHENMFWYRQDPGLGLRLIYFSYDVKMKEKGDIPEGYSVSREKKERFSLILESASTNQTSMYLCATSSPWGETQYFGPGTRLLVL.

The gene calls are TRBV27 and TRBJ1-1; D call uncertain. This CDR3 is built from 16 residues. The V end lost 3 bases, the J end lost 7 bases, and 21 bases lay between the germline ends. Germline CDR1 and CDR2: MNHEY and SMNVEV (reference sequence). CDR3 bases: TGTGCCAGCAGTTTCCGACCCCTCGCACGAACCTTTGAAGCTTTCTTT. As protein: CASSFRPLARTFEAFF.

The rearrangement links TRBV7-9 to TRBJ2-5, with no clear D. Germline assignment: CDR1 SEHNR and CDR2 FQNEAQ (reference sequence). The ends were cut back, 1 base at V and 5 bases at J, with 8 bases in the middle. The CDR3 consists of 13 residues. The CDR3 DNA is TGTGCCAGCAGCTTAGGCCCAGCGGAGACCCAGTACTTC. Amino acid sequence: CASSLGPAETQYF. The full variable domain, rest sourced from reference TRBV7-9 and TRBJ2-5, is DTGVSQNPRHKITKRGQNVTFRCDPISEHNRLYWYRQTLGQGPEFLTYFQNEAQLEKSRLLSDRFSAERPKGSFSTLEIQRTEQGDSAMYLCASSLGPAETQYFGPGTRLLVL.

The chain employs TRBV4-3 and TRBJ2-5; 8 positions agree with TRBD1. CDR1 LGHNA and CDR2 YSLEER come from the germline V gene. V lost 0 bases and J lost 5; bases outside the gene matches: 11. There are 17 residues in the CDR3. Written as DNA, the CDR3 is TGCGCCAGCAGCCAAGATTTCGGGGGCAGGGGGCTGGAGACCCAGTACTTC. Its protein is CASSQDFGGRGLETQYF.

The chain uses TRBV6-1 and TRBJ1-1; D not resolved. There are 9 residues in the CDR3. Per the germline V gene, CDR1 is MNHNS and CDR2 is SASEGT. V dropped 8 bases and J dropped 8 bases, with 6 bases sitting between them. The CDR3, as DNA: TGTGCCAGCCAGAGAGAAGCTTTCTTT. It specifies CASQREAFF.

A remark on this clone: A read error is the likely source, as a far larger clone sits one nucleotide away. The gene calls are TRBV30 and TRBJ1-5; TRBD1 is a possible D gene (5 bases). Germline V gives CDR1 GTSNPN, CDR2 SVGIG (reference sequence). Between the trimmed V and J ends, which lost 4 bases and 7 bases, there was a span of 17 bases. The CDR3 runs to 14 residues. CDR3: CAWTDSAAMQPQHF. In DNA form, the CDR3 reads TGTGCCTGGACTGACAGCGCCGCAATGCAGCCCCAGCATTTT.

This clone has a count of ten or more. Other DNA sequences within the sample encode an identical CDR3. The genes are TRBV7-9 and TRBJ2-7; TRBD1 matches at 8 bases. V dropped 5 bases and J dropped 5; count of bases not matched to a gene: 2. Germline CDR1 SEHNR, CDR2 FQNEAQ (reference sequence). The CDR3 is 12 residues long. The CDR3 nucleotides are TGTGCCAGCAGCCCGGACAGGGACGAGCAGTACTTC. Its translation is CASSPDRDEQYF.

The genes are TRBV28 and TRBJ2-6; D call uncertain. Looked up from germline, CDR1 is MDHEN and CDR2 is SYDVKM. This CDR3 is 15 amino acids long. V gave up 4 bases and J gave up 4 bases, with 11 bases separating them. The CDR3 loop reads CASSSPAAGANVLTF. CDR3 nucleotide sequence: TGTGCCAGCAGTTCCCCAGCCGCCGGGGCCAACGTCCTGACTTTC.

This chain uses TRBV19 with TRBJ1-4; TRBD1 matches 9 bases. J was trimmed by 7 bases and V by 9 bases; bases with no gene match: 9. The CDR3 spans 14 residues. Germline V gene lookup returns CDR1 LNHDA and CDR2 SQIVND (reference sequence). CDR3 loop: CASSTGGGGEKLFF. The CDR3 DNA follows: TGTGCCAGCTCAACAGGGGGCGGCGGTGAAAAACTGTTTTTT.

This clone has ten or more counts. At the DNA level, this CDR3 is encoded by other sequences in the same sample as well. The chain links TRBV28 to TRBJ1-6; no clear D. The length of the CDR3 is 13 residues. The germline V and J ends were trimmed by 2 bases and 6 bases, with 5 bases remaining between them. Germline V gene data show CDR1 as MDHEN and CDR2 as SYDVKM. The CDR3 DNA sequence: TGTGCCAGCAGTTTAAGTCGTAATTCACCCCTCCACTTT. Translation: CASSLSRNSPLHF.

In its sample, this clone was seen a few times. The chain recombines TRBV9 with TRBJ2-7, with D uncertain. In germline, CDR1 is SGDLS, CDR2 YYNGEE. CDR3 size: 14 residues. V shed 0 bases and J shed 0 bases, with 7 bases lying between them. The CDR3 sequence: CASSVASSSYEQYF. The CDR3, as DNA: TGTGCCAGCAGCGTAGCGAGCAGCTCCTACGAGCAGTACTTC.

The rearrangement uses TRBV18 and TRBJ2-2; D call uncertain. The V end lost 4 bases, the J end lost 1 base, and 7 bases lay between the germline ends. The CDR3 length is 14 residues. CDR1 is KGHSH and CDR2 is LQKENI in the germline V gene. CDR3 in DNA: TGTGCCAGCTCACTTCCGGGGAACACCGGGGAGCTGTTTTTT. The encoded protein is CASSLPGNTGELFF. Full variable domain (missing parts from reference TRBV18 and TRBJ2-2): NAGVMQNPRHLVRRRGQEARLRCSPMKGHSHVYWYRQLPEEGLKFMVYLQKENIIDESGMPKERFSAEFPKEGPSILRIQQVVRGDSAAYFCASSLPGNTGELFFGEGSRLTVL.

The chain carries TRBV5-1 and TRBJ1-1; D perhaps matches TRBD1 (6 bases). The V gene's germline CDR1 is SGHRS and CDR2 YFSETQ. This CDR3 contains 15 residues. The ends were cut back, 1 base at V and 0 bases at J, with 10 bases in the middle. DNA for the CDR3: TGCGCCAGCAGCTTGCATGGACAGATGAACACTGAAGCTTTCTTT. It yields the protein CASSLHGQMNTEAFF.

Regarding this clone: A far bigger clonotype differs at one base, so this is likely a read error. The gene calls are TRBV30 and TRBJ1-3; D gene ambiguous. From germline, CDR1 is GTSNPN and CDR2 SVGIG (reference sequence). V lost 1 base, J lost 0 bases, and 7 bases lay in between. The CDR3 length is 14 residues. The DNA for the CDR3 is TGTGCCTGGAGTGAGGGAGGCTCTGGAAACACCATATATTTT. Residues: CAWSEGGSGNTIYF.

V usage is TRBV9 and J usage is TRBJ2-7, with a tentative D call TRBD2 (7 bases). V was shortened by 0 bases and J by 6 bases, with 16 bases between the two germline ends. This CDR3 is 15 amino acids long. Germline CDR1 and CDR2: SGDLS and YYNGEE. The CDR3 here is CASSVGGEGDSEQYF. The CDR3 DNA reads TGTGCCAGCAGCGTAGGAGGGGAGGGGGACTCCGAGCAGTACTTC.